This entry is about one T cell receptor (beta chain). This entry comes from a study of Graves' ophthalmopathy and Graves' hyperthyroidism. The CDR3 contains 14 residues. Germline trimming cut 7 bases from V and 3 bases from J; bases unmatched to any gene: 7. Germline V gene lookup returns CDR1 ENHRY and CDR2 SYGVKD. The authors amplified TCR beta CDR3 regions from RNA transcripts. Second-round multiplex PCR followed a first-round RT-PCR using HTBI primers. TCRdb reprocessed the multiplex PCR reads via MiXCR and lists one record per CDR3 protein. The sample carries about 600,000 distinct CDR3 sequences, about 40% recorded once.

This chain joins TRBV10-3 and TRBJ2-7, with 9 bases fitting TRBD1. The clonotype originates from an adult man with Graves' hyperthyroidism. The sequenced material came from peripheral blood or thyroid tissue (not recorded which). The CDR3, as DNA: TGTGCCATCATGACCGGACAGGGGTACTACGAGCAGTACTTC. Protein: CAIMTGQGYYEQYF.